This TCR beta chain appears in the sequencing data of a study of read filtering for tumor transcriptome and immune sequencing. Study information: By R-ISS, stages I, II and III held around 8, 15 and 7 patients.

Molecular barcoded adaptors covering alpha/delta and beta/gamma chains were used on approximately 440 ng RNA. TCRdb used MiXCR to reprocess the reads, holding one entry per CDR3 protein. The table records 50,000 or so distinct CDR3 sequences, approximately 19% of them present only once. Trimming left V 1 base short and J 4 bases short, with 12 bases between. Germline V gives CDR1 DFQATT, CDR2 SNEGSKA (reference sequence). This CDR3 has 14 amino acids. This clonotype was seen repeatedly, ten times or more. This chain joins TRBV20-1 and TRBJ2-3, with D perhaps TRBD2 (6 bases). The receptor's source is a donor at least 40 years old with multiple myeloma. The sample taken for sequencing was a population of CD138-negative cells sorted from bone marrow. This CDR3 reads CSARGWGEADTQYF. The CDR3 DNA reads as TGCAGTGCTAGAGGTTGGGGGGAGGCAGATACGCAGTATTTT.